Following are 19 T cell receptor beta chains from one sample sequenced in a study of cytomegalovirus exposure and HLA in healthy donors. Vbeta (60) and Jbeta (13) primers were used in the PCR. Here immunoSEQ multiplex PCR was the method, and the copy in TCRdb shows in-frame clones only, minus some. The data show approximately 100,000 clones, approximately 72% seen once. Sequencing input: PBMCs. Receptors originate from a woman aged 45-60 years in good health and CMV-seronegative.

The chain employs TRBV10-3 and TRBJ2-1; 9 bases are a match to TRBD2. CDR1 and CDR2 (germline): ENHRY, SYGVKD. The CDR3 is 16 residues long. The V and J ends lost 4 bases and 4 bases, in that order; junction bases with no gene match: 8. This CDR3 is CAISGGGAQSYNEQFF. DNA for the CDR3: TGTGCCATCAGTGGCGGGGGGGCCCAATCTTACAATGAGCAGTTCTTC.

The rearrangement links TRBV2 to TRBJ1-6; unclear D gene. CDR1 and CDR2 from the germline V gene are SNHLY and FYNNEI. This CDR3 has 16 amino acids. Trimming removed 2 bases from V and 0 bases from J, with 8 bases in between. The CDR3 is CASSESPGSYNSPLHF. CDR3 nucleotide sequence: TGTGCCAGCAGTGAAAGCCCAGGCTCCTATAATTCACCCCTCCACTTT.

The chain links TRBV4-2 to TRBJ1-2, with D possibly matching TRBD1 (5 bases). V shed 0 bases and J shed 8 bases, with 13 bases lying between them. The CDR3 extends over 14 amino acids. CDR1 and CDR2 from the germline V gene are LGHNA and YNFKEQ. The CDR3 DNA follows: TGTGCCAGCAGCCAAGATGAGGGGACTATCGGCTACACCTTC. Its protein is CASSQDEGTIGYTF.

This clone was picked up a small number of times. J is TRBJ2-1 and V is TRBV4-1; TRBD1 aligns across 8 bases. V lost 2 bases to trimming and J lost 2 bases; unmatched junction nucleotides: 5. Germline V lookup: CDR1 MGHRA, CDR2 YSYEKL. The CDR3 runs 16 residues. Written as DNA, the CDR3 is TGCGCCAGCAGCCAATCGACAGGGGAAACCTACAATGAGCAGTTCTTC. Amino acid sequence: CASSQSTGETYNEQFF.

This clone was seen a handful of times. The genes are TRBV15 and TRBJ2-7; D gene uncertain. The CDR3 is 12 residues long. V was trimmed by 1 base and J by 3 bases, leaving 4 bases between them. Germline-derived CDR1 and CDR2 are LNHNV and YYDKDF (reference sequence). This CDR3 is CATSRAGYEQYF. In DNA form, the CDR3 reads TGTGCCACCAGCAGAGCGGGCTACGAGCAGTACTTC.

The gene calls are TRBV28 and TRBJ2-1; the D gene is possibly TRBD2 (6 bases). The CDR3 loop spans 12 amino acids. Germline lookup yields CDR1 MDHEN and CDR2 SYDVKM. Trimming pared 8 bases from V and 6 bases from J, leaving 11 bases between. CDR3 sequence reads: CASYGTPNEQFF. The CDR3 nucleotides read TGTGCCAGCTACGGGACTCCCAATGAGCAGTTCTTC.

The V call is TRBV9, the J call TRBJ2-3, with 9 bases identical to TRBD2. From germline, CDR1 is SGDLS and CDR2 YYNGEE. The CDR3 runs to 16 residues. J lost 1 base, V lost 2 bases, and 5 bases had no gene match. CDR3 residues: CASSVSAGGGTDTQYF. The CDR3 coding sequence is TGTGCCAGCAGCGTTTCGGCGGGAGGGGGCACAGATACGCAGTATTTT. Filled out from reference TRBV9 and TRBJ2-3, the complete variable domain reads DSGVTQTPKHLITATGQRVTLRCSPRSGDLSVYWYQQSLDQGLQFLIQYYNGEERAKGNILERFSAQQFPDLHSELNLSSLELGDSALYFCASSVSAGGGTDTQYFGPGTRLTVL.

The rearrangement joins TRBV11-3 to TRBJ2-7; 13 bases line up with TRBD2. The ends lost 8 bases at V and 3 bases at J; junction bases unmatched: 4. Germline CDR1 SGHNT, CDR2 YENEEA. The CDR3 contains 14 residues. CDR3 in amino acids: CASQRTSGSYEQYF. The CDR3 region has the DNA TGTGCCAGCCAAAGGACTAGCGGGAGCTACGAGCAGTACTTC.

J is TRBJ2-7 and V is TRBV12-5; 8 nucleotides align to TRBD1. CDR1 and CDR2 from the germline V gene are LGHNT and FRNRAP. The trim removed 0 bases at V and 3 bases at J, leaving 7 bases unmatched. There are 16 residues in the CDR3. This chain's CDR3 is CASGLVLGTGSYEQYF. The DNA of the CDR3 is TGTGCTAGTGGTTTGGTACTAGGGACAGGAAGCTACGAGCAGTACTTC. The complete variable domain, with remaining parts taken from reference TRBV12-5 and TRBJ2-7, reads DARVTQTPRHKVTEMGQEVTMRCQPILGHNTVFWYRQTMMQGLELLAYFRNRAPLDDSGMPKDRFSAEMPDATLATLKIQPSEPRDSAVYFCASGLVLGTGSYEQYFGPGTRLTVT.

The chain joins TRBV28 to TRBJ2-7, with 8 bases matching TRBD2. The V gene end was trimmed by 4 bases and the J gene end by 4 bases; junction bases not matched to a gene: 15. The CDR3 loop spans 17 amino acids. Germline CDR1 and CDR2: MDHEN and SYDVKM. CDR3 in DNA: TGTGCCAGCAGTTCCGCCCTAGGCGGGAGGTTGATGTACGAGCAGTACTTC. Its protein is CASSSALGGRLMYEQYF.

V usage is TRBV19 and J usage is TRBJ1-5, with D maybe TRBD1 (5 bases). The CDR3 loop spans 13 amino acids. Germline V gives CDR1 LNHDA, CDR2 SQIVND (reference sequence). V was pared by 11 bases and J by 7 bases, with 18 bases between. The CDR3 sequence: CAVRSGAWQPQHF. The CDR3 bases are TGTGCCGTAAGAAGCGGGGCCTGGCAGCCCCAGCATTTT.

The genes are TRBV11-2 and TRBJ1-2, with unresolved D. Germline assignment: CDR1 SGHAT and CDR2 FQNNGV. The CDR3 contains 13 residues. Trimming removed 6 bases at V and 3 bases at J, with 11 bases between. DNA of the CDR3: TGTGCCAGCAGTGTATGGGGAGACTATGGCTACACCTTC. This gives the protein CASSVWGDYGYTF.

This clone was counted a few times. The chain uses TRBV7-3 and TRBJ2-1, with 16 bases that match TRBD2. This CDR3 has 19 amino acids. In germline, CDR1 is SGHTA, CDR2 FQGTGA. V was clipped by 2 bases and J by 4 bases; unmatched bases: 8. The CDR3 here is CASSLPSTGLAGGYNEQFF. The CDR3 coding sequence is TGTGCCAGCAGCTTACCCTCAACGGGACTAGCGGGAGGGTACAATGAGCAGTTCTTC.

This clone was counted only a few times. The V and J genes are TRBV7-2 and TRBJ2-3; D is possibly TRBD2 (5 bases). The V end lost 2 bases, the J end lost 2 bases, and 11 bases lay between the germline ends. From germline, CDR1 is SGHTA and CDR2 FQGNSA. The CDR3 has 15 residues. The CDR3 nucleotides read TGTGCCAGCAGCTTATTCGGGATTAACACAGATACGCAGTATTTT. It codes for CASSLFGINTDTQYF.

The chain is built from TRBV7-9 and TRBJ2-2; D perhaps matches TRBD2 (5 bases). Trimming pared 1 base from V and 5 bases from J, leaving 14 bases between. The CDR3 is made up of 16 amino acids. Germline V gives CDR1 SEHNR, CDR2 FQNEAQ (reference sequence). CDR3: CASSLGTLAETGELFF. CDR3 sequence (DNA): TGTGCCAGCAGCTTAGGCACGCTAGCAGAGACCGGGGAGCTGTTTTTT.

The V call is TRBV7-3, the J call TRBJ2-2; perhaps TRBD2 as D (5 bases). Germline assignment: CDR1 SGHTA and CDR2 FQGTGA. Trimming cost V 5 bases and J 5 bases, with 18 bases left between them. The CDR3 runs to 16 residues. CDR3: CASSLSPGIQTGELFF. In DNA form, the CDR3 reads TGTGCCAGCAGCCTAAGCCCCGGGATTCAGACCGGGGAGCTGTTTTTT.

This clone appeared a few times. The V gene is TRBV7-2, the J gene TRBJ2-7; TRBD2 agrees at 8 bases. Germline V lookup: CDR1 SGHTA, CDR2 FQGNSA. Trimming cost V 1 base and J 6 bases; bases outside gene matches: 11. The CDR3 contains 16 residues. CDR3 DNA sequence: TGTGCCAGCAGCTTAGAATCGCGGGAGGAGTCTGCCGAGCAGTACTTC. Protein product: CASSLESREESAEQYF.

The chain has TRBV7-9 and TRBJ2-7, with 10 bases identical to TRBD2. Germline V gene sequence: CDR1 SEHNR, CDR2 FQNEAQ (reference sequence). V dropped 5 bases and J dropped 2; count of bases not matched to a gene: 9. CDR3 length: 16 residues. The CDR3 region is CASSPSSGGPTYEQYF. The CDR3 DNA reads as TGTGCCAGCAGCCCGTCTAGCGGGGGACCTACCTACGAGCAGTACTTC.

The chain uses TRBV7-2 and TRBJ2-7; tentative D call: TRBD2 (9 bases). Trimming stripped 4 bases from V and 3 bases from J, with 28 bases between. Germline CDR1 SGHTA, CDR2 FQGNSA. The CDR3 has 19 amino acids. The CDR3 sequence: CASSWIPGQVRLADYEQYF. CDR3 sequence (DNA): TGTGCCAGCAGCTGGATACCGGGACAGGTCCGACTAGCGGACTACGAGCAGTACTTC. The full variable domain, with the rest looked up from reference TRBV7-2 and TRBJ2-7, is GAGVSQSPSNKVTEKGKDVELRCDPISGHTALYWYRQSLGQGLEFLIYFQGNSAPDKSGLPSDRFSAERTGGSVSTLTIQRTQQEDSAVYLCASSWIPGQVRLADYEQYFGPGTRLTVT.